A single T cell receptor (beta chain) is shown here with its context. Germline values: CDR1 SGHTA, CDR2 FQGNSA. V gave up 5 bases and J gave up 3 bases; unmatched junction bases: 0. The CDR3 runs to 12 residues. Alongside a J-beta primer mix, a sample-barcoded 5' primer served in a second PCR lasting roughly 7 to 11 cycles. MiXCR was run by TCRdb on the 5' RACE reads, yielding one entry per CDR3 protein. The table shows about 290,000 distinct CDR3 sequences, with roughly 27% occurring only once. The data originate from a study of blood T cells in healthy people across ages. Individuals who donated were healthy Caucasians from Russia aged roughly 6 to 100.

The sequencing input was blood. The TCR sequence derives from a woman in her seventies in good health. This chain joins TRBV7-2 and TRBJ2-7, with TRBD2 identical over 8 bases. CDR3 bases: TGTGCCAGCAGCACTAGCGGCTACGAGCAGTACTTC. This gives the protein CASSTSGYEQYF.